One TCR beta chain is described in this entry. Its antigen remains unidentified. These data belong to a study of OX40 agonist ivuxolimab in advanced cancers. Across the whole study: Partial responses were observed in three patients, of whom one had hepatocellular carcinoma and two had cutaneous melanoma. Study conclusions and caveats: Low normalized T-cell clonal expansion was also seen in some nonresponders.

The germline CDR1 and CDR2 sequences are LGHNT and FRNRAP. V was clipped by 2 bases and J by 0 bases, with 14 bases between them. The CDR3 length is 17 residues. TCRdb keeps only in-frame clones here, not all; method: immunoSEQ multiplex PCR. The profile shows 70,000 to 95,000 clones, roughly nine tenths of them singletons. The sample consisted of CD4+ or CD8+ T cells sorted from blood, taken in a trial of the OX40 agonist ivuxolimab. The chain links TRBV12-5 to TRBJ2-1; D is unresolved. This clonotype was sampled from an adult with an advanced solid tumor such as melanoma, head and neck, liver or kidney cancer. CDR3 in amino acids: CASGLSLLPSSYNEQFF. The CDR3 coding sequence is TGTGCTAGTGGTTTGTCGCTTCTACCTTCCTCCTACAATGAGCAGTTCTTC.